This TCR beta chain was obtained from a study of T cell responses to AZD1222 COVID-19 vaccine. Study-wide background: Pooled samples include second doses given at about 4 or 12 weeks.

V lost 5 bases to trimming and J lost 6 bases, with 16 bases between them. This CDR3 is 14 amino acids long. Germline CDR1 and CDR2: KGHSH and LQKENI. The protocol was immunoSEQ multiplex PCR, while the TCRdb copy is restricted to in-frame clones and leaves out a portion. The sample includes 150,000 or so clones, 88% seen only once; the top ten take 3% to 3.5%. Study-wide results and caveats: Repertoires were obtained solely post-peak T cell response. Along spike, vaccine-associated CD4 TCRs were found throughout, with dominance at 160-218 and 743-854.

Concerning this clone itself: Its antigen is not identified.

The source of this sequence is an adult in good health. This rearrangement joins TRBV18 to TRBJ1-1, with D possibly TRBD1 on 5 matching bases. Here the sequenced sample was peripheral blood, taken on day 0 of AZD1222 vaccination. The CDR3 is CASSSLKGSPEAFF. The CDR3 DNA follows: TGTGCCAGCTCATCTCTTAAGGGGTCCCCTGAAGCTTTCTTT.